The next 21 T cell receptor beta chains were all read from a single sample in a study of blood T cells in healthy people across ages. Alongside a J-beta primer mix, a sample-barcoded 5' primer served in a second PCR lasting about 6 to 11 cycles. TCRdb redid the calling of the 5' RACE reads with MiXCR, one entry per CDR3 protein. The profile shows more than 600,000 distinct CDR3 sequences, around 25% of them singletons. The data were also submitted as part of a second study, on T cells of mothers and their children.

Sequences were obtained from blood. The receptor source for this set is a boy younger than 18 in good health.

The V and J genes are TRBV28 and TRBJ2-1, with unresolved D. In germline, CDR1 is MDHEN, CDR2 SYDVKM. The CDR3 is 15 amino acids. Trimming took off 8 bases at V and 2 bases at J, with 16 bases between the two ends. CDR3 in DNA: TGTGCCAGCGTCACAGCATCAGGCCCCTACAATGAGCAGTTCTTC. Protein sequence: CASVTASGPYNEQFF.

The rearrangement links TRBV29-1 to TRBJ1-2; weak D call: TRBD1 (6 bases). Germline values: CDR1 SQVTM, CDR2 ANQGSEA. V was clipped by 7 bases and J by 3 bases, with 15 bases between them. The CDR3 loop spans 13 amino acids. In DNA, the CDR3 is TGCAGCGCCGAGGGGGTCGTAGACTATGGCTACACCTTC. As protein: CSAEGVVDYGYTF. Complete variable domain (other parts from reference TRBV29-1 and TRBJ1-2): SAVISQKPSRDICQRGTSLTIQCQVDSQVTMMFWYRQQPGQSLTLIATANQGSEATYESGFVIDKFPISRPNLTFSTLTVSNMSPEDSSIYLCSAEGVVDYGYTFGSGTRLTVV.

This CDR3 is CASSPQALNTEAFF. The DNA of the CDR3 is TGTGCCAGCAGTCCTCAAGCATTGAACACTGAAGCTTTCTTT. The chain uses TRBV27 and TRBJ1-1; no clear D gene. Between the trimmed V and J ends, which lost 5 bases and 0 bases, there was a span of 10 bases. CDR3 length equals 14 residues. Per germline, CDR1 MNHEY and CDR2 SMNVEV (reference sequence).

This clonotype has only a few counts. This rearrangement joins TRBV19 to TRBJ1-6; 7 bases agree with TRBD1. Germline V lookup: CDR1 LNHDA, CDR2 SQIVND (reference sequence). The CDR3 consists of 14 residues. V trimming: 1 base; J trimming: 13 bases; junction bases outside the gene matches: 7. Here the CDR3 reads CASSIGRGVFPLHF. CDR3 DNA: TGTGCCAGTAGTATAGGCAGGGGGGTTTTCCCCCTCCACTTT.

This clonotype occurred a few times. One junction end does not reproduce the germline sequence, and a read error may be involved. The chain carries TRBV2 and TRBJ2-3; tentative D call: TRBD2 (5 bases). The CDR3 contains 16 residues. Germline V CDR1 and CDR2: SNHLY, FYNNEI. The DNA for the CDR3 is TGTGCCAGCAGCGAATTCCCCGGTGCTAGCACAGATACGCAGTACTTT. Its protein is CASSEFPGASTDTQYF.

This chain connects TRBV7-2 to TRBJ2-4; 9 positions match TRBD1. From germline, CDR1 is SGHTA and CDR2 FQGNSA. V shed 5 bases and J 0 bases; nucleotides not matched to a gene: 5. This CDR3 spans 16 amino acids. CDR3 in DNA: TGTGCCAGCAGCGGGGGACAGGGACGAGCCAAAAACATTCAGTACTTC. Encoded protein: CASSGGQGRAKNIQYF.

Notes on this clonotype: One end of the junction fails to match germline, which may point to a read error. The rearrangement uses TRBV28 and TRBJ1-2; no definite D call. The CDR3 contains 11 residues. The germline V gene has CDR1 MDHEN and CDR2 SYDVKM. CDR3 nucleotides: TGTGCCAACAGTCCTAACTATGGCTACACCTTC. Amino acids: CANSPNYGYTF.

The chain has TRBV29-1 and TRBJ2-7, with TRBD1 identical over 7 bases. Trimming removed 0 bases from V and 4 bases from J; junction bases left unmatched: 9. Germline values: CDR1 SQVTM, CDR2 ANQGSEA. This CDR3 has 15 residues. CDR3 coding DNA: TGCAGCGTTGAAGATAAGGCAGGGGGATTTTACGAGCAGTACTTC. Its translation is CSVEDKAGGFYEQYF.

The chain recombines TRBV20-1 with TRBJ2-1; 7 bases match TRBD2. CDR3 length equals 16 residues. Germline CDR1 and CDR2: DFQATT and SNEGSKA (reference sequence). V trimming: 4 bases; J trimming: 5 bases; junction bases outside the gene matches: 14. CDR3 in amino acids: CSAMDYEREGDNEQFF. The CDR3 DNA reads as TGCAGTGCTATGGACTATGAGCGGGAAGGGGACAATGAGCAGTTCTTC.

This clonotype was counted a few times. The CDR3 loop is CASSADNSYEQYF. The CDR3 DNA reads TGTGCCAGCAGTGCGGACAACTCCTACGAGCAGTACTTC. The chain carries TRBV28 and TRBJ2-7, with a tentative D call TRBD1 (5 bases). The CDR3 length is 13 residues. Between the trimmed V and J ends, which lost 5 bases and 0 bases, there was a span of 8 bases. Germline V gene data show CDR1 as MDHEN and CDR2 as SYDVKM.

This clonotype has only a few counts. The J gene is TRBJ2-5, the V gene TRBV3-1, with a tentative D call TRBD2 (5 bases). Germline CDR1 and CDR2: LGHDT and YNNKEL (reference sequence). V was shortened by 4 bases and J by 5 bases, with 11 bases between the two germline ends. CDR3 length: 13 residues. CDR3 nucleotide sequence: TGTGCCAGCAGCCCGGGGTGGTCGGAGACCCAGTACTTC. Translated, it gives CASSPGWSETQYF.

The rearrangement links TRBV9 to TRBJ2-5; TRBD2 matches at 7 bases. Looked up from germline, CDR1 is SGDLS and CDR2 is YYNGEE. J was trimmed by 2 bases and V by 0 bases; bases with no gene match: 7. The CDR3 extends over 16 amino acids. Written as DNA, the CDR3 is TGTGCCAGCAGCGTAGATACTAGCGCTGGACAAGAGACCCAGTACTTC. Its protein product is CASSVDTSAGQETQYF.

This clonotype was picked up a small number of times. This CDR3 reads CSARVWSPDTQYF. Here the CDR3 DNA reads TGCAGTGCTAGAGTCTGGTCCCCAGATACGCAGTATTTT. This chain joins TRBV20-1 and TRBJ2-3; no firm D call. The CDR3 spans 13 residues. The V end lost 1 base, the J end lost 4 bases, and 9 bases lay between the germline ends. Germline values: CDR1 DFQATT, CDR2 SNEGSKA (reference sequence).

CDR3: CASSQVSGGGETQYF. In nucleotides, the CDR3 is TGCGCCAGCAGCCAAGTGAGCGGAGGGGGAGAGACCCAGTACTTC. V is TRBV4-1 and J is TRBJ2-5, with D possibly called TRBD1 or TRBD2 (6 bases each). Germline loops: CDR1 MGHRA, CDR2 YSYEKL. The CDR3 spans 15 residues. V was pared by 1 base and J by 4 bases, with 13 bases between.

Concerning this clonotype itself: The junction departs from germline at one end; a sequencing error may be responsible. This CDR3 is CASSPGTGTYYTF. In DNA, the CDR3 is TGCGCCAGCAGCCCCGGGACAGGGACCTACTACACCTTC. The V call is TRBV28, the J call TRBJ1-2; 9 bases are a match to TRBD1. Germline-derived CDR1 and CDR2 are MDHEN and SYDVKM. The CDR3 loop spans 13 amino acids.

The table lists this clonotype with many counts. The chain is built from TRBV29-1 and TRBJ2-5; D is unclear. The closer fit of TRBJ2-7 to the DNA end suggests the J call may be wrong. Per germline, CDR1 SQVTM and CDR2 ANQGSEA. The CDR3 consists of 10 residues. CDR3 sequence: CSVVGYEQYF. CDR3 DNA sequence: TGCAGCGTTGTCGGCTACGAGCAGTACTTC.

The rearrangement links TRBV20-1 to TRBJ2-7, with 8 positions matching TRBD2. J lost 2 bases, V lost 6 bases, and 21 bases had no gene match. Germline-derived CDR1 and CDR2 are DFQATT and SNEGSKA (reference sequence). The CDR3 runs to 18 residues. This CDR3 is CSASEKHIGLAATYEQYF. CDR3 bases: TGCAGTGCGAGCGAGAAACACATCGGACTAGCTGCAACCTACGAGCAGTACTTC.

The chain couples TRBV27 to TRBJ2-3; D is ambiguous. In germline, CDR1 is MNHEY, CDR2 SMNVEV (reference sequence). Trimming removed 3 bases from V and 5 bases from J, with 6 bases in between. The CDR3 sequence is 12 residues long. DNA for the CDR3: TGTGCCAGCAGTTTTTTTGGAGATACGCAGTATTTT. It codes for CASSFFGDTQYF.

The chain couples TRBV4-2 to TRBJ2-7; 8 bases line up with TRBD2. Looked up from germline, CDR1 is LGHNA and CDR2 is YNFKEQ. The CDR3 extends over 17 amino acids. V lost 0 bases and J lost 2; bases outside the gene matches: 9. In DNA, the CDR3 is TGTGCCAGCAGCCAAGAATGGAGGGCTAGCGGGCCCTACGAGCAGTACTTC. Translation gives CASSQEWRASGPYEQYF.

This clonotype occurred a few times. The chain employs TRBV4-1 and TRBJ2-1, with a tentative D call TRBD2 (5 bases). In germline, CDR1 is MGHRA, CDR2 YSYEKL. V shed 1 base and J shed 2 bases, with 12 bases lying between them. The CDR3 is 16 residues long. The CDR3 nucleotides are TGCGCCAGCAGCCAAGCAGGAGGCGGTACCTACAATGAGCAGTTCTTC. Residues: CASSQAGGGTYNEQFF.

This rearrangement joins TRBV3-1 to TRBJ2-2; D uncertain. Trimming left V 3 bases short and J 5 bases short, with 10 bases between. The CDR3 has 14 amino acids. Germline V gene data show CDR1 as LGHDT and CDR2 as YNNKEL (reference sequence). Written as DNA, the CDR3 is TGTGCCAGCAGCCATGAATCCAGAACCGGGGAGCTGTTTTTT. Translated, it gives CASSHESRTGELFF.